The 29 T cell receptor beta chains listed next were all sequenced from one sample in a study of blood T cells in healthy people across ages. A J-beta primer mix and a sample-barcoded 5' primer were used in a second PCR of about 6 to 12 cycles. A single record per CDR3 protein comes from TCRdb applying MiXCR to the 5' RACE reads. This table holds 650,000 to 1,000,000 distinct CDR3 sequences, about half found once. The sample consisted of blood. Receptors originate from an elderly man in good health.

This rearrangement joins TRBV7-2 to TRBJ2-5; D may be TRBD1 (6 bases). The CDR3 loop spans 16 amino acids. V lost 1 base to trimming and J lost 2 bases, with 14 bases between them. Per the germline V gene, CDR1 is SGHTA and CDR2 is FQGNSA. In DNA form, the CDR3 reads TGTGCCAGCAGCTTAGGGCAACAGGGTGGGCAAGAGACCCAGTACTTC. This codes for CASSLGQQGGQETQYF.

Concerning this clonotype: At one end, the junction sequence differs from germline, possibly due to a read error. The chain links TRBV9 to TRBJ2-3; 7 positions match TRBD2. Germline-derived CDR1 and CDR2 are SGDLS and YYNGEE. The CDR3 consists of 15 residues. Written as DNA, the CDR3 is TGTGCCGGCAGCGTGGCGGGGGAAGCCACAGATACGCAGTATTTT. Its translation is CAGSVAGEATDTQYF.

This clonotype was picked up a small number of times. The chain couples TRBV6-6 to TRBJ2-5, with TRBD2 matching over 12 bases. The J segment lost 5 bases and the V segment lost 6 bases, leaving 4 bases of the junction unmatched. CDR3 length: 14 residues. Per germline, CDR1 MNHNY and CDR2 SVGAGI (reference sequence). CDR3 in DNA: TGTGCCAGCAGGCTAGCGGGAGGGGGGGAGACCCAGTACTTC. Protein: CASRLAGGGETQYF.

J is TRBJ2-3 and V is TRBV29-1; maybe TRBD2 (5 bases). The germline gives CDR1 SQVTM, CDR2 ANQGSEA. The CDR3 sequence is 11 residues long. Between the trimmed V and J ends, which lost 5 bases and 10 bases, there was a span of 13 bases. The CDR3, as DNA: TGCAGCGTTTCCCCCGGGCGGGCGCAGTATTTT. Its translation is CSVSPGRAQYF.

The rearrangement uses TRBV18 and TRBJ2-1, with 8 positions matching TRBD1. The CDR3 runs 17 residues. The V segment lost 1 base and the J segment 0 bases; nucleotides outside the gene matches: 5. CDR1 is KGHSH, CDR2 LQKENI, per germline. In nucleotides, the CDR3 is TGTGCCAGCTCACCACTGCACCAGGGGGCCTCCTACAATGAGCAGTTCTTC. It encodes CASSPLHQGASYNEQFF.

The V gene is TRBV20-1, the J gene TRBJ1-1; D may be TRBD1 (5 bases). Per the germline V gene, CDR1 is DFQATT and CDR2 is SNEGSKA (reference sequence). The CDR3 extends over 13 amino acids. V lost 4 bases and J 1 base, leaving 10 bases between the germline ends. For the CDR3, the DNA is TGCAGTGCTACGGACGGGGGGAACACTGAAGCTTTCTTT. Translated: CSATDGGNTEAFF.

Here the CDR3 reads CASSSPGPTNEKLFF. CDR3 sequence (DNA): TGTGCCAGCAGCAGCCCGGGGCCAACTAATGAAAAACTGTTTTTT. The chain employs TRBV7-9 and TRBJ1-4, with D maybe TRBD1 (5 bases). CDR3 length: 15 residues. Germline lookup yields CDR1 SEHNR and CDR2 FQNEAQ (reference sequence). The V and J ends lost 5 bases and 0 bases respectively, with 10 bases between them.

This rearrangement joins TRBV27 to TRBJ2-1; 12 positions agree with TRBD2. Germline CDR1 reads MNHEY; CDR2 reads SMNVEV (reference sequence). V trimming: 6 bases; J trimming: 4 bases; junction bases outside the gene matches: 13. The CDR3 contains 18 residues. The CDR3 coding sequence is TGTGCCAGCAGATTACTAGCGGGAGGTGCCAGCGAGTACAATGAGCAGTTCTTC. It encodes CASRLLAGGASEYNEQFF.

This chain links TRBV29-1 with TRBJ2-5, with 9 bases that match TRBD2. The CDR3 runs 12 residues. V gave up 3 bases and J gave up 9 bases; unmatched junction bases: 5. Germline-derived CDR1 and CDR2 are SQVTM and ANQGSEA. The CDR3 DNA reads TGCAGCGTTGAGGGCGGGAGGGCGGCCCAGTACTTC. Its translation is CSVEGGRAAQYF.

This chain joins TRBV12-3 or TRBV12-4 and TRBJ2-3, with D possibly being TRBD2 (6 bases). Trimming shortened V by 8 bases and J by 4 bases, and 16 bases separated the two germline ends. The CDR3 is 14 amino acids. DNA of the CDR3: TGTGCCAGCGGACTAAGCGGACACGCAGATACGCAGTATTTT. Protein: CASGLSGHADTQYF.

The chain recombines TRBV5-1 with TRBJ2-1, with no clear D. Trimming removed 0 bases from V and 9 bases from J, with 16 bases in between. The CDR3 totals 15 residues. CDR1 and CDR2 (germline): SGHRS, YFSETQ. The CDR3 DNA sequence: TGCGCCAGCAGCTTGGTTGGGGTTCCGAGCAGTGAGCAGTTCTTC. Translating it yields CASSLVGVPSSEQFF.

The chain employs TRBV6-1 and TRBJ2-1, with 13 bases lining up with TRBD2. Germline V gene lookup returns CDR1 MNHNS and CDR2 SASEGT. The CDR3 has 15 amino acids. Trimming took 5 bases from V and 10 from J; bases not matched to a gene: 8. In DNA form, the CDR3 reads TGTGCCAGCAGTTGCACTAGCGGGAGGGCCTCGGAGCAGTTCTTC. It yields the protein CASSCTSGRASEQFF.

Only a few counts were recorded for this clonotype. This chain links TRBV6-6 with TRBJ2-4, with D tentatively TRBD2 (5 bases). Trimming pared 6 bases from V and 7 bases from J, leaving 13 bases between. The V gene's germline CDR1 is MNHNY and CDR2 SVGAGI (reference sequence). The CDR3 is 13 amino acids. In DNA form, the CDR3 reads TGTGCCAGCAGCGCCACCGAGGGCAACATTCAGTACTTC. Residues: CASSATEGNIQYF.

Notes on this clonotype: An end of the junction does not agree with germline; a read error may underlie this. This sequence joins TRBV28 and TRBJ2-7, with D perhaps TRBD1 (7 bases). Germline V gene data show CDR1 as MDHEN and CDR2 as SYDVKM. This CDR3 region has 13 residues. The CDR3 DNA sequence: TGTGCCGGCAGTGGGGGGACAGCCTACGAGCAGTACTTC. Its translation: CAGSGGTAYEQYF.

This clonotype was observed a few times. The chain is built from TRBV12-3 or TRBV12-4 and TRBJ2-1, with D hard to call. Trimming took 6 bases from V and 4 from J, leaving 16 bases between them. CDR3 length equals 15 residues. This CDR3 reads CASRMTQDLYNEQFF. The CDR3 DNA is TGTGCCAGCAGGATGACACAAGATTTATACAATGAGCAGTTCTTC.

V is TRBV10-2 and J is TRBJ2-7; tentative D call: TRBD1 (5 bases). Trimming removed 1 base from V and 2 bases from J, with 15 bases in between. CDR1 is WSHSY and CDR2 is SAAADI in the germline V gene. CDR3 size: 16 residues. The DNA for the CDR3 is TGCGCCAGCAGTGAGTGGTCTGGGGCAGATACCTACGAGCAGTACTTC. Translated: CASSEWSGADTYEQYF.

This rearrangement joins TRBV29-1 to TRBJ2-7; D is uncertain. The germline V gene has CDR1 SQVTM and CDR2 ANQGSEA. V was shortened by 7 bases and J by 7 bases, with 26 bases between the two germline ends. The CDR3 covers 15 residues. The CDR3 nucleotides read TGCAGCGCCGTTCGAACCGGGTCTCCCGGCGGTGAGCAGTACTTC. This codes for CSAVRTGSPGGEQYF.

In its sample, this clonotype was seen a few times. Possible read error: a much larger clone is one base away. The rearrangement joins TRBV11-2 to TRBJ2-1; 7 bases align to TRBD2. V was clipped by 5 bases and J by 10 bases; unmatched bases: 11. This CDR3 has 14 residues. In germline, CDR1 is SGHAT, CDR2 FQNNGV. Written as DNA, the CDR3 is TGTGCCAGCAGCGTATCTGCGGGAGTCAGGGAGCAGTTCTTC. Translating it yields CASSVSAGVREQFF.

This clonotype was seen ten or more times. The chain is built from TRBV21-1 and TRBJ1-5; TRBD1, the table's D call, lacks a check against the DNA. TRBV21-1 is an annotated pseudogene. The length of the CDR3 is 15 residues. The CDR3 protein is CASSNLYRGNQPQHF. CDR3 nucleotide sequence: TGTGCCAGCAGCAACCTTTACAGGGGCAATCAGCCCCAGCATTTT.

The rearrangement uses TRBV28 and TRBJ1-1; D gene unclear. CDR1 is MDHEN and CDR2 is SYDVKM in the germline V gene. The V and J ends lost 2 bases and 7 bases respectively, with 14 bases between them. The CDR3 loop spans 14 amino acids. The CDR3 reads CASSLGESGDEAFF. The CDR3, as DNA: TGTGCCAGCAGTTTAGGGGAGTCCGGGGATGAAGCTTTCTTT. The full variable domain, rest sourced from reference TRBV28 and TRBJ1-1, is DVKVTQSSRYLVKRTGEKVFLECVQDMDHENMFWYRQDPGLGLRLIYFSYDVKMKEKGDIPEGYSVSREKKERFSLILESASTNQTSMYLCASSLGESGDEAFFGQGTRLTVV.

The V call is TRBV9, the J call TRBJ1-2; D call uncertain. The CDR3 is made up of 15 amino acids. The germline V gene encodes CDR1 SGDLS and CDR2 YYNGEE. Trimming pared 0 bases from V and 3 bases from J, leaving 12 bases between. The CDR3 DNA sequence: TGTGCCAGCAGCGTAGGAGCATCCCGGCACTATGGCTACACCTTC. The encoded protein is CASSVGASRHYGYTF.

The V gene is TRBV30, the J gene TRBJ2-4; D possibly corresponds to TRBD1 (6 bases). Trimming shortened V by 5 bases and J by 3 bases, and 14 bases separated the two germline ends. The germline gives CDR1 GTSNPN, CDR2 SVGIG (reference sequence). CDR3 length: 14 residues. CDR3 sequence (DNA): TGTGCCTGGGACGGAGCAGGGGACAAAAACATTCAGTACTTC. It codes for CAWDGAGDKNIQYF.

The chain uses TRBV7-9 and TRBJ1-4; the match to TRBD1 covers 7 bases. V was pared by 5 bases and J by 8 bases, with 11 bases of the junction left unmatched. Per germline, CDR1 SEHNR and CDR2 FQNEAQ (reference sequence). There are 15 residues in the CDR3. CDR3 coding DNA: TGTGCCAGCAGCGAGCGACAGGGAGAGGACGAAAAACTGTTTTTT. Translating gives CASSERQGEDEKLFF.

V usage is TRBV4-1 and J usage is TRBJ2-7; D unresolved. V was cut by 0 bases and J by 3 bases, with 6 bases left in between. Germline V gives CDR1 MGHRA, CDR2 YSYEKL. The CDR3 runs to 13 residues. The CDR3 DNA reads TGCGCCAGCAGCCAAGATCCCTACTACGAGCAGTACTTC. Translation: CASSQDPYYEQYF.

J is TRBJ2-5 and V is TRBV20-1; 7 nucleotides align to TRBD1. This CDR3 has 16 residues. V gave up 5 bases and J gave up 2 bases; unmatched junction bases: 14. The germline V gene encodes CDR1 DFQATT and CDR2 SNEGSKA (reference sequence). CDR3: CSAPGPTYRGQETQYF. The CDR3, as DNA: TGCAGTGCTCCAGGCCCCACCTACAGGGGACAAGAGACCCAGTACTTC.

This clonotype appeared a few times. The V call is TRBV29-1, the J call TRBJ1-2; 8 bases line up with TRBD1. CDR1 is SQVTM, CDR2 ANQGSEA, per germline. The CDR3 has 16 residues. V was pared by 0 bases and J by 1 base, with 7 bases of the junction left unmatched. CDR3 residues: CSVEDVSGGFNYGYTF. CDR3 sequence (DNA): TGCAGCGTTGAAGACGTATCAGGGGGCTTTAACTATGGCTACACCTTC.

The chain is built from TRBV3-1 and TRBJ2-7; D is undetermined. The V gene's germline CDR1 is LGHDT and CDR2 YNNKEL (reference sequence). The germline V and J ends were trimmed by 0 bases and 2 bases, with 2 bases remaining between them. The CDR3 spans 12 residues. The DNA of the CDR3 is TGTGCCAGCAGCCAAGATCCCTACGAGCAGTACTTC. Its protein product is CASSQDPYEQYF.

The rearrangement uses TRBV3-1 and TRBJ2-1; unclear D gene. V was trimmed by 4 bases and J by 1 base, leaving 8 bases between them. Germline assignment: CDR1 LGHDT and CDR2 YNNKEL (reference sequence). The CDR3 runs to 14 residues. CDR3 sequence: CASSPHTSYNEQFF. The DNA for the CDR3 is TGTGCCAGCAGCCCCCATACATCCTACAATGAGCAGTTCTTC.

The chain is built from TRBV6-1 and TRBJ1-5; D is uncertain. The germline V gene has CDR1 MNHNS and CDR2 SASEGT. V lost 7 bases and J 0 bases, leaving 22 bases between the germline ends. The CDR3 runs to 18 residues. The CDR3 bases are TGTGCCAGCACCTCGAAATGGGCACATAAGACTAGCAATCAGCCCCAGCATTTT. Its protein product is CASTSKWAHKTSNQPQHF.